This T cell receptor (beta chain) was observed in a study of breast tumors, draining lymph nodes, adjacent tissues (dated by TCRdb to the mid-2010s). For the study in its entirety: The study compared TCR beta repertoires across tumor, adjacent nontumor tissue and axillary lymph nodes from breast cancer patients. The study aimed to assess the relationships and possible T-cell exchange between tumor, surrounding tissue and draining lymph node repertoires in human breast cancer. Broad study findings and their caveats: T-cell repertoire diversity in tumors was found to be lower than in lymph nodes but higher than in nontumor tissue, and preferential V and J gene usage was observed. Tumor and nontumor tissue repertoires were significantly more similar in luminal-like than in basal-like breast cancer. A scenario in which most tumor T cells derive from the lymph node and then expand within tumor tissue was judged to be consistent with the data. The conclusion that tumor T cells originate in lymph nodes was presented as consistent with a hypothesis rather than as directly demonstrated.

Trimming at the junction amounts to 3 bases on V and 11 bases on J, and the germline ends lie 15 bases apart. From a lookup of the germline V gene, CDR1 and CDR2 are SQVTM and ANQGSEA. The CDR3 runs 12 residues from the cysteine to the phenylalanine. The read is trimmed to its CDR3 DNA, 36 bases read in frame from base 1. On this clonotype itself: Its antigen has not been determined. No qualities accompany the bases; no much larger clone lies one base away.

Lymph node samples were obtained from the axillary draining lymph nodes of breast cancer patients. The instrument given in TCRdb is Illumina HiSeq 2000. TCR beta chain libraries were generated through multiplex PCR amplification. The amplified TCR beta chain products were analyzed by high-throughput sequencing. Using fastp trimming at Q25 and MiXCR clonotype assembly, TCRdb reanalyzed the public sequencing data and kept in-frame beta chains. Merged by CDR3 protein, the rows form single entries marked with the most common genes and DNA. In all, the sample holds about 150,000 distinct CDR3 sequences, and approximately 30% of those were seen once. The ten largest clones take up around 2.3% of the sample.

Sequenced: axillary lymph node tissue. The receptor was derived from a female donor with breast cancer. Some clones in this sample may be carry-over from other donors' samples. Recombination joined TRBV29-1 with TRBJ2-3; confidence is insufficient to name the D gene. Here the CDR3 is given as CSVDRARKEQYF. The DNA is TGCAGCGTTGACCGTGCAAGGAAGGAGCAGTATTTT.